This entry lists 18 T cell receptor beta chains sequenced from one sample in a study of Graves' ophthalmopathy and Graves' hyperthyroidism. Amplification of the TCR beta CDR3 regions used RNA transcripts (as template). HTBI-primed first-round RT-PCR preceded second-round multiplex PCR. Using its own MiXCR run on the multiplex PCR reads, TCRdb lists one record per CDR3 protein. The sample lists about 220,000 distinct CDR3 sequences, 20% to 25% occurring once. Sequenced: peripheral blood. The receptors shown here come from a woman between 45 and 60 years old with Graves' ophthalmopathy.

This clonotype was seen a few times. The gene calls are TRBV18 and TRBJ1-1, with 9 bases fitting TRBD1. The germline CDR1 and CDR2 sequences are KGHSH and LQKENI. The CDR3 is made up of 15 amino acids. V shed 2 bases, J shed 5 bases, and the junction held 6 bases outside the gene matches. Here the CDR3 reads CASSPNTGQGTEAFF. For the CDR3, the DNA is TGTGCCAGCTCACCAAATACGGGACAGGGTACTGAAGCTTTCTTT.

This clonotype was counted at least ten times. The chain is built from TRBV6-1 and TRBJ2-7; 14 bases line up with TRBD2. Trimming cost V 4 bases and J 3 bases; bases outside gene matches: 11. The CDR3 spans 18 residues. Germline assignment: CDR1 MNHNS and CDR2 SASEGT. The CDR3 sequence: CASSVVTSGRAGVYEQYF. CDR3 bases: TGTGCCAGCAGTGTGGTGACTAGCGGGAGGGCCGGAGTCTACGAGCAGTACTTC.

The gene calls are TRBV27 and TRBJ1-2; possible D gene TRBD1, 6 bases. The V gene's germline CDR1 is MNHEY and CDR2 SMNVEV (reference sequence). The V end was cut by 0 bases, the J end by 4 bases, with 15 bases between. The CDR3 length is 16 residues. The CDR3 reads CASSLSAGEYAYGYTF. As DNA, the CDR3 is TGTGCCAGCAGTTTATCGGCAGGGGAATACGCCTATGGCTACACCTTC.

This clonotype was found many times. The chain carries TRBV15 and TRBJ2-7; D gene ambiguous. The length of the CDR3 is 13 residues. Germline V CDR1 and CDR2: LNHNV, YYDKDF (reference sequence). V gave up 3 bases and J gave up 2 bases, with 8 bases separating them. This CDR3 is CATSSYGTYEQYF. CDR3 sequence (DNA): TGTGCCACCAGCAGTTATGGCACCTACGAGCAGTACTTC.

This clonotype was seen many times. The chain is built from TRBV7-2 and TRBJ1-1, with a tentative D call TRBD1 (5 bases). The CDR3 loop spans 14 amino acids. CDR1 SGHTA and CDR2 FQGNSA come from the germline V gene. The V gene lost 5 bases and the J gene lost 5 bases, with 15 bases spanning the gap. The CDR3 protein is CASSVRQRGTEAFF. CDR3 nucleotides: TGTGCCAGCAGCGTTCGACAGAGGGGTACTGAAGCTTTCTTT.

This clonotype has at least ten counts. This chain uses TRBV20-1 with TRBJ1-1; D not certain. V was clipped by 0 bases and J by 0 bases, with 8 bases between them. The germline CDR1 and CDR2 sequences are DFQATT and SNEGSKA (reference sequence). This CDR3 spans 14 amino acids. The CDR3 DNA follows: TGCAGTGCTAGAGAGGAGGAGCTGAACACTGAAGCTTTCTTT. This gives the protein CSAREEELNTEAFF.

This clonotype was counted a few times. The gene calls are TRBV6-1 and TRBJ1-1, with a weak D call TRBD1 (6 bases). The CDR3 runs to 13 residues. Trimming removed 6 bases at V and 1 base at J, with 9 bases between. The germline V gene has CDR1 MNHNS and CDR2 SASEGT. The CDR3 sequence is CASRAGANTEAFF. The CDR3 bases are TGTGCCAGCAGGGCAGGGGCGAACACTGAAGCTTTCTTT.

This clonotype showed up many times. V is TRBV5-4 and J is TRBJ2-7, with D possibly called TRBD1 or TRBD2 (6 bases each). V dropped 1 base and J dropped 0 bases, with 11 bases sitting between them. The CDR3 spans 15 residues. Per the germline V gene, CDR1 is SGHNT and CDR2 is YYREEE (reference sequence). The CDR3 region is CASSLKEGGSYEQYF. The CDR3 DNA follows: TGTGCCAGCAGCTTGAAGGAGGGGGGCTCCTACGAGCAGTACTTC. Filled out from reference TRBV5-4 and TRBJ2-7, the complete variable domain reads ETGVTQSPTHLIKTRGQQVTLRCSSQSGHNTVSWYQQALGQGPQFIFQYYREEENGRGNFPPRFSGLQFPNYSSELNVNALELDDSALYLCASSLKEGGSYEQYFGPGTRLTVT.

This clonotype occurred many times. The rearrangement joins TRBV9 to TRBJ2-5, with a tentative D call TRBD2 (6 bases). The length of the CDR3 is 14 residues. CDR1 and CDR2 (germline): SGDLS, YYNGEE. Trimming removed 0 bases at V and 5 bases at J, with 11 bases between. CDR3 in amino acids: CASSVGYGSETQYF. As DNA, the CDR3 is TGTGCCAGCAGCGTAGGGTACGGGAGTGAGACCCAGTACTTC.

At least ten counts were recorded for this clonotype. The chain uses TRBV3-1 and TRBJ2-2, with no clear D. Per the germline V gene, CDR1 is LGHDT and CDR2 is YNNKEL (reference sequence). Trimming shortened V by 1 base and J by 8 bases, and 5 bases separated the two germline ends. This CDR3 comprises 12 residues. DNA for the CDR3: TGTGCCAGCAGCCAAGCGGTTGGGGAGCTGTTTTTT. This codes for CASSQAVGELFF.

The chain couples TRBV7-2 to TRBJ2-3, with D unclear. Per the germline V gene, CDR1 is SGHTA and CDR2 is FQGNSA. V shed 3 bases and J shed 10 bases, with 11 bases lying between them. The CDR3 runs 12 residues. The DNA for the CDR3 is TGTGCCAGCAGCTTCCCGCTCGGAGCGCAGTATTTT. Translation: CASSFPLGAQYF.

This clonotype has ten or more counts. CDR3 sequence: CAWSEGKNYGYTF. The CDR3 DNA reads TGTGCCTGGAGTGAAGGGAAGAACTATGGCTACACCTTC. The chain has TRBV30 and TRBJ1-2; no reliable D call. V lost 1 base and J 2 bases, leaving 8 bases between the germline ends. CDR1 and CDR2 from the germline V gene are GTSNPN and SVGIG (reference sequence). The CDR3 runs to 13 residues.

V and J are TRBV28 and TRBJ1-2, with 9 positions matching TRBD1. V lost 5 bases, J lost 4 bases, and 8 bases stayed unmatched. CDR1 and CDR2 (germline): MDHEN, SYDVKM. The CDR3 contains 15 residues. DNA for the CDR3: TGTGCCAGCAGTATCCCGGGACAGGGCGCCTATGGCTACACCTTC. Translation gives CASSIPGQGAYGYTF.

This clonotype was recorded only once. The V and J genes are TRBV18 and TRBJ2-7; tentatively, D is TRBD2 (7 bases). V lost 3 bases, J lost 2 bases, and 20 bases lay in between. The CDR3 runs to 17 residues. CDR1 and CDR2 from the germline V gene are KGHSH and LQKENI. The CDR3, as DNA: TGTGCCAGCTCACCCCCCCTAAGGGGGGGAGAGACCTACGAGCAGTACTTC. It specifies CASSPPLRGGETYEQYF. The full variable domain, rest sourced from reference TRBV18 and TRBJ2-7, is NAGVMQNPRHLVRRRGQEARLRCSPMKGHSHVYWYRQLPEEGLKFMVYLQKENIIDESGMPKERFSAEFPKEGPSILRIQQVVRGDSAAYFCASSPPLRGGETYEQYFGPGTRLTVT.

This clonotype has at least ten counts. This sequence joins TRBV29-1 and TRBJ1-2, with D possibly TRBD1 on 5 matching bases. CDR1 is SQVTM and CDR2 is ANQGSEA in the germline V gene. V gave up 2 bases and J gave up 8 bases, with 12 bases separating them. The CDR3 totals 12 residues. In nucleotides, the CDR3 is TGCAGCGTTGAATCAGGGTCGTGGGGCTACACCTTC. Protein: CSVESGSWGYTF.

The CDR3 region has the DNA TGTGCCAGCAGTCCCGCCGGACAGGTGCGCAATCAGCCCCAGCATTTT. Amino acid sequence: CASSPAGQVRNQPQHF. V usage is TRBV12-3 or TRBV12-4 and J usage is TRBJ1-5; 7 positions agree with TRBD1. The V and J ends lost 5 bases and 2 bases, in that order; junction bases with no gene match: 9. The CDR3 runs to 16 residues.

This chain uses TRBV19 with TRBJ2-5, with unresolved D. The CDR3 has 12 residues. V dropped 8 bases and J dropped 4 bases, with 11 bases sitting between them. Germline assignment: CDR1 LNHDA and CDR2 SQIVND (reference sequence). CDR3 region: CASHSPGETQYF. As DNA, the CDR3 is TGTGCCAGTCACAGTCCGGGAGAGACCCAGTACTTC.

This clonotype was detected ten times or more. In DNA form, the CDR3 reads TGTGCCACCAGCAGAGGGACGACCGGCTACGAGCAGTACTTC. Its protein product is CATSRGTTGYEQYF. The chain employs TRBV15 and TRBJ2-7; D gene ambiguous. Germline CDR1 reads LNHNV; CDR2 reads YYDKDF (reference sequence). Deletions cut 1 base from V and 3 bases from J, with 10 bases between. This CDR3 contains 14 residues.